This T cell receptor beta chain was recorded in a study of T cells in Graves' hyperthyroidism and ophthalmopathy. Trimming shortened V by 3 bases and J by 10 bases, and 14 bases separated the two germline ends. The CDR3 is made up of 13 amino acids. CDR1 SGDLS and CDR2 YYNGEE come from the germline V gene. For Graves' hyperthyroidism to be stable, ophthalmopathy could not progress within 18 months. The CDR3 regions of TCR beta were amplified from RNA transcripts. Primed by the HTBI set, a first-round RT-PCR was run on the TCR CDR3. MiXCR was run by TCRdb on the multiplex PCR reads, yielding one entry per CDR3 protein. The data contain 20,000 to 30,000 distinct CDR3 sequences, roughly 46% of them seen just once; the ten biggest clones take up approximately 10%.

The sequenced material came from blood. The receptor's source is a young woman with Graves' hyperthyroidism. This chain connects TRBV9 to TRBJ2-1; D uncertain. CDR3: CASSDNRAKEQFF. CDR3 bases: TGTGCCAGCAGCGACAATAGGGCCAAGGAGCAGTTCTTC.